This TCR beta chain was profiled in a study of blood T cell repertoires in COVID-19. In the study overall: Samples of COVID-19 (acute and convalescent) were obtained from the United States, Italy and Spain.

This clone showed up just a few times. Clones were sequenced by immunoSEQ multiplex PCR, and TCRdb holds only the in-frame ones, with some missing. The data contain 180,000 or so clones, roughly nine tenths of them singletons. The sequenced sample consisted of peripheral blood. This sequence was found in a man between 65 and 85 years old with acute or convalescent COVID-19.

This CDR3 is CASVNTDTQYF. The CDR3 region has the DNA TGTGCTAGCGTAAACACAGATACGCAGTATTTT. The V call is TRBV7-2, the J call TRBJ2-3; tentative D call: TRBD2 (5 bases). Per the germline V gene, CDR1 is SGHTA and CDR2 is FQGNSA. The CDR3 consists of 11 residues.